Listed below are T cell receptor beta chains from one sample, sequenced in a study of cytomegalovirus exposure and HLA in healthy donors. TCRdb keeps only in-frame clones here, not all; method: immunoSEQ multiplex PCR. This repertoire includes about 60,000 clones. Sequenced input: PBMCs. The receptors derive from a woman aged 18-35 years in good health and CMV-seronegative. The CDR3 runs from the conserved cysteine through the conserved F or W. The D gene is left open where the match is weak.

>TRBJ2-5|TRBD1|TRBV28
CASSFSPRTGYLAQYF
TGTGCCAGCAGTTTCTCCCCCCGGACAGGGTATTTGGCCCAGTACTTC
>TRBJ1-2|.|TRBV6-5
CASSRVGRNYGYTF
TGTGCCAGCAGTCGGGTGGGGCGTAACTATGGCTACACCTTC
>TRBJ1-3|.|TRBV18
CASSSSRGFTGNTIYF
TGTGCCAGCTCATCATCCAGGGGCTTTACTGGAAACACCATATATTTT
>TRBJ2-1|.|TRBV5-1
CASSAVFISSYNEQFF
TGCGCCAGCAGCGCGGTTTTCATCAGCTCCTACAATGAGCAGTTCTTC
>TRBJ1-4|.|TRBV27
CASNRRGGVNEKLFF
TGTGCCAGCAACCGCCGGGGGGGCGTTAATGAAAAACTGTTTTTT
>TRBJ1-6|TRBD1|TRBV9
CASSVHPGQVSASPLHF
TGTGCCAGCAGCGTCCACCCGGGACAGGTGTCGGCTTCACCCCTCCACTTT
>TRBJ2-2|.|TRBV19
CASSTTGRGGELFF
TGTGCCAGTAGCACAACAGGGAGGGGCGGGGAGCTGTTTTTT
>TRBJ2-3|TRBD2|TRBV18
CASSPGTLGGTDTQYF
TGTGCCAGCTCACCGGGGACCCTGGGAGGGACAGATACGCAGTATTTT
>TRBJ2-2|TRBD1|TRBV6-6
CASRLDRGGPGELFF
TGTGCCAGCAGATTGGACAGGGGAGGACCCGGGGAGCTGTTTTTT
>TRBJ2-3|.|TRBV10-1
CASRSSGDTQYF
TGCGCCAGCAGGTCCTCAGGAGATACGCAGTATTTT
>TRBJ2-7|.|TRBV5-1
CASRPGVSYEQYF
TGCGCCAGCAGACCGGGGGTCTCCTACGAGCAGTACTTC
>TRBJ2-7|.|TRBV18
CASSHSSYEQYF
TGTGCCAGCTCACACAGCTCCTACGAGCAGTACTTC
>TRBJ2-7|TRBD2|TRBV28
CATTPAGTSGINEQYF
TGTGCCACCACTCCTGCCGGGACTAGCGGGATCAACGAGCAGTACTTC
>TRBJ2-3|TRBD2|TRBV6-1
CASSELAGGPDKQYF
TGTGCCAGCAGTGAACTAGCGGGAGGGCCAGATAAGCAGTATTTT
>TRBJ2-1|TRBD2|TRBV6-5
CASSYAGVLTYNEQFF
TGTGCCAGCAGCTACGCGGGGGTCCTGACCTACAATGAGCAGTTCTTC
>TRBJ1-2|.|TRBV28
CASSLGGNGYTF
TGTGCCAGCAGTTTAGGGGGGAATGGCTACACCTTC
>TRBJ1-2|.|TRBV5-1
CASSLAVNYGYTF
TGCGCCAGCAGCTTGGCAGTGAACTATGGCTACACCTTC
>TRBJ2-2|.|TRBV5-8
CASSLSHSTGELFF
TGTGCCAGCAGCTTGAGCCATTCTACCGGGGAGCTGTTTTTT
>TRBJ1-2|TRBD1|TRBV6-1
CASYQGAYGYTF
TGTGCCAGTTATCAGGGGGCCTACGGCTACACCTTC
>TRBJ2-4|TRBD2|TRBV5-6
CASSLVGGLAGGWVNIQYF
TGTGCCAGCAGCTTGGTAGGAGGCCTAGCGGGGGGATGGGTAAACATTCAGTACTTC
>TRBJ2-3|TRBD2|TRBV5-1
CASSFEGGLADTQYF
TGCGCCAGCAGCTTCGAGGGAGGGCTCGCAGATACGCAGTATTTT
>TRBJ1-3|TRBD1|TRBV5-6
CASSFTLTGTGRGNTIYF
TGTGCCAGCAGCTTCACGCTAACCGGGACAGGGAGAGGAAACACCATATATTTT
>TRBJ1-1|.|TRBV18
CASSPYTKNTEAFF
TGTGCCAGCTCACCATACACAAAGAACACTGAAGCTTTCTTT
>TRBJ1-2|TRBD1|TRBV30
CAWSLGLGGDRAGYTF
TGTGCCTGGAGCCTCGGTCTCGGGGGGGACAGGGCTGGCTACACCTTC
>TRBJ1-1|TRBD1|TRBV7-2
CASSPRYRGTEAFF
TGTGCCAGCAGCCCCCGCTACAGGGGGACTGAAGCTTTCTTT
>TRBJ1-1|TRBD1|TRBV15
CATSRTGWGNTEAFF
TGTGCCACCAGCAGGACAGGGTGGGGGAACACTGAAGCTTTCTTT
>TRBJ1-1|.|TRBV7-8
CASTWLRAEAFF
TGTGCCAGCACGTGGTTGCGGGCTGAAGCTTTCTTT
>TRBJ1-2|.|TRBV7-9
CASSLGAGYTF
TGTGCCAGCAGCTTAGGGGCTGGCTACACCTTC
>TRBJ1-1|.|TRBV9
CASSVGGSTEAFF
TGTGCCAGCAGCGTAGGAGGGTCCACTGAAGCTTTCTTT
>TRBJ2-5|.|TRBV2
CASRPEETQYF
TGTGCCAGCAGACCTGAGGAGACCCAGTACTTC
>TRBJ1-1|.|TRBV7-9
CASSLARGEAFF
TGTGCCAGCAGCTTAGCGCGGGGGGAAGCTTTCTTT
>TRBJ1-4|TRBD1|TRBV18
CASSMRTGVDEKLFF
TGTGCCAGCTCAATGCGGACAGGCGTTGATGAAAAACTGTTTTTT
>TRBJ2-3|TRBD1|TRBV5-1
CASSTGEITDTQYF
TGCGCCAGCAGTACAGGGGAGATCACAGATACGCAGTATTTT
>TRBJ1-4|.|TRBV6-6
CASSLAGYNEKLFF
TGTGCCAGCAGTTTGGCAGGTTATAATGAAAAACTGTTTTTT
>TRBJ1-6|.|TRBV6-4
CASSDQGGYNSPLHF
TGTGCCAGCAGTGACCAAGGGGGATATAATTCACCCCTCCACTTT
>TRBJ2-7|TRBD2|TRBV5-1
CASSPILGGEQYF
TGCGCCAGCAGCCCTATACTCGGGGGGGAGCAGTACTTC
>TRBJ2-7|TRBD2|TRBV5-1
CASSSGLAGRYEQYF
TGCGCCAGCAGCTCGGGACTAGCGGGACGGTACGAGCAGTACTTC
>TRBJ1-1|.|TRBV29-1
CSVANRAQKAFF
TGCAGCGTAGCTAACAGGGCGCAAAAAGCTTTCTTT
>TRBJ1-3|TRBD1|TRBV6-5
CASRRQGISGNTIYF
TGTGCCAGCAGGCGACAGGGGATCTCTGGAAACACCATATATTTT
>TRBJ1-1|TRBD1|TRBV10-3
CAISDDGTGKYTEAFF
TGTGCCATCAGTGACGACGGGACAGGGAAGTACACTGAAGCTTTCTTT
>TRBJ1-5|TRBD1|TRBV10-2
CASSLRDRGRGQPQHF
TGCGCCAGCAGTCTAAGGGACAGGGGCAGGGGTCAGCCCCAGCATTTT
>TRBJ2-2|.|TRBV6-5
CASSYGGEAGELFF
TGTGCCAGCAGTTACGGAGGGGAGGCCGGGGAGCTGTTTTTT
>TRBJ2-7|TRBD1|TRBV18
CASSPRQGGYEQYF
TGTGCCAGCTCACCAAGACAGGGCGGCTACGAGCAGTACTTC
>TRBJ1-5|TRBD1|TRBV18
CASSNLGTANQPQHF
TGTGCCAGCTCCAACCTGGGGACAGCAAATCAGCCCCAGCATTTT
>TRBJ1-1|TRBD1|TRBV6-5
CASRHRGLTEAFF
TGTGCCAGCAGGCACAGGGGGCTGACTGAAGCTTTCTTT
>TRBJ1-2|TRBD1|TRBV5-6
CASSLVAGGANYGYTF
TGTGCCAGCAGCTTGGTGGCAGGGGGCGCTAACTATGGCTACACCTTC
>TRBJ1-1|.|TRBV5-1
CASSSTAGRWSEAFF
TGCGCCAGCAGCTCCACCGCGGGGCGATGGTCGGAAGCTTTCTTT
>TRBJ1-2|.|TRBV6-5
CASRRGSTIYGYTF
TGTGCCAGCAGGCGGGGTTCCACTATCTATGGCTACACCTTC
>TRBJ1-4|TRBD1|TRBV18
CASSMGQEKLFF
TGTGCCAGCTCAATGGGACAGGAAAAACTGTTTTTT
>TRBJ1-5|TRBD1|TRBV25-1
CASSGTGANNQPQHF
TGTGCCAGCAGTGGGACAGGAGCCAACAATCAGCCCCAGCATTTT
>TRBJ1-2|.|TRBV6-6
CASSRQSAYGYTF
TGTGCCAGCAGCCGACAGAGTGCCTATGGCTACACCTTC